This TCR beta chain was sequenced during a study of CD8 T cells in Susac syndrome. This CDR3 has 13 amino acids. Germline values: CDR1 DFQATT, CDR2 SNEGSKA (reference sequence). Trimming pared 4 bases from V and 4 bases from J, leaving 13 bases between. The study used treatment-naive patients who had stable or active relapsing-remitting disease as multiple sclerosis controls. It was negative isolation that provided the CD8+ and CD4+ T cells, whereas TEMRA cells were enriched by FACS. After extraction with the RNeasy kit, about 0.45 to 1 ug of the RNA was reverse transcribed using random hexamers. Amplification of TCR beta CDR3 spanned 54 Vbeta and 13 Jbeta via immunoSEQ multiplex PCR. Each CDR3 protein gets one entry after TCRdb re-called the immunoSEQ multiplex PCR reads with MiXCR. The sample holds approximately 160,000 distinct CDR3 sequences, approximately 95% seen once.

This TCR was recovered from a human donor with multiple sclerosis. Specimen: CD4+ T cells from PBMCs. The chain has TRBV20-1 and TRBJ2-5, with D perhaps being TRBD1 or TRBD2 (5 bases each). This CDR3 is CSAMTGGLETQYF. CDR3 coding DNA: TGCAGTGCTATGACTGGGGGATTAGAGACCCAGTACTTC.